The following is a T cell receptor beta chain sequence with its context. This specimen comes from a study of cytomegalovirus exposure and HLA in healthy donors. The CDR3 contains 14 residues. V was clipped by 5 bases and J by 5 bases, with 16 bases between them. Germline V gene data show CDR1 as SEHNR and CDR2 as FQNEAQ (reference sequence). The assay was immunoSEQ multiplex PCR, and TCRdb's table has in-frame clones only and misses some. The repertoire holds hundreds of thousands of clones, with 80% to 90% as singletons. This receptor was obtained from a young woman in good health and CMV-seronegative. Sequencing used PBMCs. The chain recombines TRBV7-9 with TRBJ2-7; TRBD1 might be the D (5 bases). The CDR3 DNA reads TGTGCCAGCAGCATACATGGGGCATCGAACGAGCAGTACTTC. This encodes CASSIHGASNEQYF.